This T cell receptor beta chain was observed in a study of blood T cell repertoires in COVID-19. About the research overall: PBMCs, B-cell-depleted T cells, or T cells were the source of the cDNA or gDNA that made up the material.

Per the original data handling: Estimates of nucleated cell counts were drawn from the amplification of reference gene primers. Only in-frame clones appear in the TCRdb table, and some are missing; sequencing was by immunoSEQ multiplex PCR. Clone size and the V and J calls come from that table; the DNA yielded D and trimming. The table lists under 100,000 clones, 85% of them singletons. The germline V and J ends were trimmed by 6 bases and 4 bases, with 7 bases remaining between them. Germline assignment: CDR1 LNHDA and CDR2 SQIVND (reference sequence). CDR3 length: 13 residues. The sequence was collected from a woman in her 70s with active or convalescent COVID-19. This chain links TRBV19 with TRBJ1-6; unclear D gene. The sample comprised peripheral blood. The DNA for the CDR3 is TGTGCCAGTAGCGTGCAGTATAATTCACCCCTCCACTTT. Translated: CASSVQYNSPLHF.